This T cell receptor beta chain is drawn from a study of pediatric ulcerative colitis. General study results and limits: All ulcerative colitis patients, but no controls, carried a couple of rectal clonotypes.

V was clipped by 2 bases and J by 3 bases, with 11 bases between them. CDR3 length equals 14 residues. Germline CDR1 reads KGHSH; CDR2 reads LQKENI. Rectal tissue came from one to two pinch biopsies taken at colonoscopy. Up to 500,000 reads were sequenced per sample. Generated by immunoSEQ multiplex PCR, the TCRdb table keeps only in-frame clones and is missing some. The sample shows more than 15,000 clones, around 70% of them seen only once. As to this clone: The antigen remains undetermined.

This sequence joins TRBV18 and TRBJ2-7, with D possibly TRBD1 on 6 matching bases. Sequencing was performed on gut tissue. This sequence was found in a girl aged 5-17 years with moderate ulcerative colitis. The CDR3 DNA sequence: TGTGCCAGCTCACCAAGAGGCAGGGGCTACGAGCAGTACTTC. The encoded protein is CASSPRGRGYEQYF.